Listed below are T cell receptor beta chains from one sample, sequenced in a study of siplizumab effects on memory and regulatory T cells. Produced via immunoSEQ multiplex PCR; TCRdb's table is partial and in-frame only. The sample has 37,000 or so clones; around 90% are singletons. The specimen sequenced was naive CD4+ T cells sorted from blood. All receptors derive from a human donor in good health. Each CDR3 is given with its conserved first and last residue. A D gene is named only where the DNA matches it firmly. Only part of the rows carry a size: once, few, many, or a class if the clone is expanded.

.	.	TRBV2	TRBJ1-1	CASSEAVNTEAFF	TGTGCCAGCAGTGAAGCGGTGAACACTGAAGCTTTCTTT
.	.	TRBV2	TRBJ2-2	CASSDYRTENTGELFF	TGTGCCAGCAGTGATTACAGGACGGAAAACACCGGGGAGCTGTTTTTT
.	TRBD1	TRBV19	TRBJ1-2	CASSPRTGANYGYTF	TGTGCCAGTAGTCCCAGGACAGGGGCGAACTATGGCTACACCTTC
few	.	TRBV6-5	TRBJ1-5	CASSYKGNQPQHF	TGTGCCAGCAGTTACAAGGGGAATCAGCCCCAGCATTTT
.	TRBD1	TRBV5-1	TRBJ2-2	CASSPGGYTGELFF	TGCGCCAGCAGCCCAGGGGGTTACACCGGGGAGCTGTTTTTT
.	.	TRBV6-1	TRBJ2-5	CASSAGPPRAWTQYF	TGTGCCAGCAGTGCGGGACCTCCACGCGCATGGACCCAGTACTTC
once	.	TRBV6-5	TRBJ2-7	CASSGAAAPREQYF	TGTGCCAGCAGTGGCGCGGCAGCCCCTCGTGAGCAGTACTTC
.	TRBD2	TRBV4-1	TRBJ2-2	CASSQGVRGSGELFF	TGCGCCAGCAGCCAAGGGGTGCGGGGGTCCGGGGAGCTGTTTTTT
.	.	TRBV6-4	TRBJ2-7	CASRENEQYF	TGTGCCAGCAGAGAAAACGAGCAGTACTTC
.	TRBD1	TRBV6-5	TRBJ2-7	CASRLGQGPSYEQYF	TGTGCCAGCAGATTAGGACAGGGACCCTCCTACGAGCAGTACTTC
.	TRBD2	TRBV6-5	TRBJ2-5	CASRKRELETQYF	TGTGCCAGCAGGAAGCGGGAGTTAGAGACCCAGTACTTC